Listed here is a single T cell receptor beta chain. The antigen it binds to is not known. Qualities for individual bases were not recorded, and no much larger clone is one base off. Library preparation employed 5' RACE. The instrument given in TCRdb is Illumina HiSeq 2500. The second PCR ran for roughly 6 to 11 cycles and used a J-beta primer mix along with a sample-barcoded 5' primer. Each TCR beta cDNA molecule received a unique molecular identifier from a template-switch 5' adaptor carrying 12 random nucleotides. Each sample yielded at least 2.5 million CDR3-containing paired-end reads. The Mint cDNA synthesis kit, primed by a TRBC-specific oligonucleotide, was used to synthesize first-strand cDNA from all RNA. After uracil-DNA glycosylase treatment, a first 18-cycle PCR used universal primers M1SS and BC2_uni_R on all cDNA. The paper's data handling went like this. For normalization, 1 million high-quality reads, each with a distinct molecular identifier, were randomly selected from each sample. Reads with shared molecular identifiers were discarded instead of being binned into consensus sequences. MiTCR, run with a Q25 quality threshold and the strictest error-elimination algorithm, handled CDR3 identification, clonotype clustering and error correction. A nonparametric unseen species model using Euler transformation provided a lower-bound estimate of total TCR beta diversity. The public reads were reanalyzed by TCRdb: fastp trimming at Q25, MiXCR alignment, in-frame beta chains only. Duplicate CDR3 protein sequences are folded into a single record with the most common DNA and genes. The authors' filters were not applied to this entry. The sample table holds over 700,000 distinct CDR3 sequences, of which about 53% were seen once. About 38% of the sample is held by the ten biggest clonotypes.

At the junction V is shortened by 5 bases and J by 7 bases; bases outside the gene matches: 7. Inclusive of the bounding cysteine and phenylalanine, the CDR3 is 13 residues long. Only the CDR3 portion is preserved as DNA: 39 bases, with reading frame beginning at the first base. The CDR1 and CDR2 encoded by the germline V gene (reference sequence) are DFQATT and SNEGSKA. These data come from a study of blood T cells in healthy people across ages (dated by TCRdb to between 2015 and 2016). For the study in its entirety: In model experiments, roughly one uniquely barcoded TCR beta cDNA molecule per two T cells was captured by template switching. To track age-related changes in TCR beta repertoire diversity, the study relied on deep sequencing normalized with unique cDNA molecular identifiers. The donors were split into four age groups: young (average around 15 years), middle-aged (about 40), aged (around 67) and long-lived (approximately 80). To avoid experimental bias, donors of different ages were distributed randomly across sequencing lanes. Using the same blood draw, the study looked at two additional independent replicas of 1 million unique cDNA reads for two donors, one aged 18 to 29 and the other aged 80 or older.

The donors were roughly 38 Caucasian individuals from Russia, aged roughly 6 to 100 years, who were systemically healthy. Approximately 10 milliliters of peripheral blood were collected from each donor into EDTA-treated Vacutainer tubes. Ficoll-Paque density-gradient centrifugation was used to isolate PBMCs, with at least 6 million obtained per sample. Trizol reagent was used to extract total RNA from PBMCs, with at least 6 micrograms per sample. The percentages of naive CD45RAhigh/CD27high T cells were determined by flow cytometry on a PBMC aliquot from every donor. The study at large found these results: The long-lived group showed more naive CD4+ T cells, fewer expanded clones and increased TCR diversity than the aged group, suggesting age selection. Bulk unsorted PBMC profiling prevented conclusive comparison of naive and antigen-experienced compartments. The CMV infection status of donors was not known, potentially confounding age-related changes in expanded clonotypes. Estimates of total diversity from one million sequenced T cells were regarded as lower bounds and underestimates. A strong correlation was found between observed TCR beta diversity and the percentage of naive T cells measured by flow cytometry. Observed TCR beta diversity per million T cells fell roughly linearly with age, and a significant reduction was already apparent by age around 36.

The clonotype comes from a man older than 75 in good health. The sequence joins TRBV20-1 to TRBJ1-5; 8 nucleotides in the junction match TRBD1. Sequencing input: blood. The CDR3 protein is CSAPAGGGQPQHF. The sequenced DNA: TGCAGTGCTCCGGCAGGGGGCGGGCAGCCCCAGCATTTT.